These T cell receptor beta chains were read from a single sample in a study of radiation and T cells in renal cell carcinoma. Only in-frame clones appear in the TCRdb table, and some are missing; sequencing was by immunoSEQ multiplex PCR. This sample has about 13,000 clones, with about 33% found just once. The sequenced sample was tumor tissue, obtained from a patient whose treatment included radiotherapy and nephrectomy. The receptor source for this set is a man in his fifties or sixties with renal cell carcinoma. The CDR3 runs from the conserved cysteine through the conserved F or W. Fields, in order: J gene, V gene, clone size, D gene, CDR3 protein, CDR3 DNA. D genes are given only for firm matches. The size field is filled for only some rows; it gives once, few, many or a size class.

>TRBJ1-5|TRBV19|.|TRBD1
CASSIGDRGGQPQHF
TGTGCCAGTAGTATAGGGGACAGGGGAGGTCAGCCCCAGCATTTT
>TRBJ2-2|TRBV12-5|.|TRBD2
CASGSRLAGGTGELFF
TGTGCTAGTGGCTCCAGACTAGCGGGAGGCACCGGGGAGCTGTTTTTT
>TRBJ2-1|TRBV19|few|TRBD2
CASSTRLAGGRSDNEQFF
TGTGCCAGTAGTACTCGACTAGCGGGAGGGAGGAGCGACAATGAGCAGTTCTTC
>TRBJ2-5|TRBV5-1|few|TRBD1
CASSWDRGSETQYF
TGCGCCAGCAGCTGGGACAGGGGGTCGGAGACCCAGTACTTC
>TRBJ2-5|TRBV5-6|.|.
CASSSAAETQYF
TGTGCCAGCAGCTCCGCTGCGGAGACCCAGTACTTC
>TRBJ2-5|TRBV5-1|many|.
CASSPGVQETQYF
TGCGCCAGCAGCCCCGGGGTTCAAGAGACCCAGTACTTC
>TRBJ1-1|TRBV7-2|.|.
CASSSIRGQAFF
TGTGCCAGCAGCTCCATCCGGGGGCAAGCTTTCTTT
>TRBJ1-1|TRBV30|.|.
CAWRGTQNTEAFF
TGTGCCTGGAGGGGGACACAGAACACTGAAGCTTTCTTT
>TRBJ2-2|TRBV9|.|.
CASSPSYTGELFF
TGTGCCAGCAGCCCTAGTTACACCGGGGAGCTGTTTTTT
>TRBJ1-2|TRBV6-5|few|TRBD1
CASSPDRGQSYTF
TGTGCCAGCAGTCCCGACAGGGGACAAAGCTACACCTTC
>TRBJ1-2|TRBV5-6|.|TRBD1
CASSLRGRANYGYTF
TGTGCCAGCAGCTTGAGGGGGCGGGCTAACTATGGCTACACCTTC
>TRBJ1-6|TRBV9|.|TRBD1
CASSAASGQGYGSPLHF
TGTGCCAGCAGCGCCGCATCGGGACAGGGGTACGGTTCACCCCTCCACTTT
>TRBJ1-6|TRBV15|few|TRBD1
CATSRDITGANSPLHF
TGTGCCACCAGCAGAGATATCACAGGGGCTAATTCACCCCTCCACTTT
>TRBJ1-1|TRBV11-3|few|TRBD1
CASSPTPGQGDTEAFF
TGTGCCAGCAGCCCAACACCAGGACAGGGGGACACTGAAGCTTTCTTT
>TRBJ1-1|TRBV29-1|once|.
CSVGGPSTVMNTEAFF
TGCAGCGTTGGGGGCCCCTCGACAGTCATGAACACTGAAGCTTTCTTT
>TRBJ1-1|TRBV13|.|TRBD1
CASSDTGGSWTEAFF
TGTGCCAGCAGTGATACAGGGGGATCATGGACTGAAGCTTTCTTT
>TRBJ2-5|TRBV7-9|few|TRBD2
CASSMLAGRETQYF
TGTGCCAGCAGCATGCTAGCGGGGAGGGAGACCCAGTACTTC
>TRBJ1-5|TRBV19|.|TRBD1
CASTGDRGYSNQPQHF
TGTGCCAGTACCGGGGACAGGGGGTATAGCAATCAGCCCCAGCATTTT